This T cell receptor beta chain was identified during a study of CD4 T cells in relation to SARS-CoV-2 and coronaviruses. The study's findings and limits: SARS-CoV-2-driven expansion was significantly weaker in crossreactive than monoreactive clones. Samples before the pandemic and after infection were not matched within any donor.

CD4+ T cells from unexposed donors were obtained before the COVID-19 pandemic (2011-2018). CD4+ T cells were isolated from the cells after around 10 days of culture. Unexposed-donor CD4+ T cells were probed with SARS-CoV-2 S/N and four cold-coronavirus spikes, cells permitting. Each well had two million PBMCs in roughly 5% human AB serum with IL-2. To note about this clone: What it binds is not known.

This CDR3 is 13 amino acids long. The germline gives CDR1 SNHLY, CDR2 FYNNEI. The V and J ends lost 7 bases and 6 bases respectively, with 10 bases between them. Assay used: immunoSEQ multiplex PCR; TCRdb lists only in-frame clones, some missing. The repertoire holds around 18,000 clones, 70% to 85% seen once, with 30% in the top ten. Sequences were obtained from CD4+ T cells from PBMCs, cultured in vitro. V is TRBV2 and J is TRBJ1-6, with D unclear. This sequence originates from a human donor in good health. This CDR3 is CASTGLPNSPLHF. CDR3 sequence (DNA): TGTGCCAGCACCGGACTGCCTAATTCACCCCTCCACTTT.